Each of the 20 T cell receptor beta chains below was sequenced from the same sample in a study of CD8 T cells in Susac syndrome. When the RNA was reverse transcribed, random hexamers were used with an input of about 0.5 to 1 ug. TCRdb analysed the immunoSEQ multiplex PCR reads with MiXCR anew, one entry per CDR3 protein. The sample contains more than 65,000 distinct CDR3 sequences, approximately 95% of which appear only once. The specimen was CD8+ T cells from PBMCs. The receptors stem from a human donor with Susac syndrome.

The J gene is TRBJ2-7, the V gene TRBV30; 9 bases match TRBD1. Germline V CDR1 and CDR2: GTSNPN, SVGIG (reference sequence). Trimming took 2 bases from V and 5 from J; bases not matched to a gene: 4. The CDR3 has 13 amino acids. For the CDR3, the DNA is TGTGCCTGGAGTTGGACAGGGGCGGACGAGCAGTACTTC. Translation: CAWSWTGADEQYF.

The gene calls are TRBV20-1 and TRBJ1-4; D gene unclear. This CDR3 comprises 14 residues. V gave up 0 bases and J gave up 7 bases, with 12 bases separating them. In germline, CDR1 is DFQATT, CDR2 SNEGSKA (reference sequence). The CDR3, as DNA: TGCAGTGCTAGAGACCAGGCGGGGAGTGAAAAACTGTTTTTT. This sequence encodes CSARDQAGSEKLFF.

The genes are TRBV19 and TRBJ2-1; 9 nucleotides agree with TRBD2. Looked up from germline, CDR1 is LNHDA and CDR2 is SQIVND (reference sequence). The V and J ends lost 3 bases and 6 bases, in that order; junction bases with no gene match: 3. The CDR3 length is 14 residues. Here the CDR3 DNA reads TGTGCCAGTAGTATGTTAGCGGGAGCCAATGAGCAGTTCTTC. Translating gives CASSMLAGANEQFF.

The V and J genes are TRBV15 and TRBJ2-7; the match to TRBD2 covers 9 bases. This CDR3 has 15 amino acids. Germline CDR1 is LNHNV and CDR2 is YYDKDF (reference sequence). Trimming removed 4 bases from V and 0 bases from J; junction bases left unmatched: 4. This CDR3 is CATSTTSGSSYEQYF. CDR3 nucleotides: TGTGCCACCAGCACCACTAGCGGGTCCTCCTACGAGCAGTACTTC.

V gene TRBV29-1 combines with J gene TRBJ2-6, with no clear D. Trimming removed 3 bases at V and 0 bases at J, with 15 bases between. The CDR3 consists of 17 residues. The germline gives CDR1 SQVTM, CDR2 ANQGSEA. CDR3 sequence (DNA): TGCAGCGTTGAGGATGATCATTCCAGCTCTGGGGCCAACGTCCTGACTTTC. Encoded protein: CSVEDDHSSSGANVLTF.

This clonotype occurred a few times. The gene calls are TRBV29-1 and TRBJ2-6; unclear D gene. Germline assignment: CDR1 SQVTM and CDR2 ANQGSEA. The germline V and J ends were trimmed by 5 bases and 2 bases, with 7 bases remaining between them. The CDR3 has 13 amino acids. CDR3 DNA sequence: TGCAGCGTTCCGGGTCCTGGGGCCAACGTCCTGACTTTC. Translating gives CSVPGPGANVLTF. Variable domain in full (rest from reference TRBV29-1 and TRBJ2-6): SAVISQKPSRDICQRGTSLTIQCQVDSQVTMMFWYRQQPGQSLTLIATANQGSEATYESGFVIDKFPISRPNLTFSTLTVSNMSPEDSSIYLCSVPGPGANVLTFGAGSRLTVL.

CDR3 residues: CSASPQTRESYNEQFF. The CDR3 bases are TGCAGTGCTAGTCCACAGACTAGGGAAAGTTACAATGAGCAGTTCTTC. V usage is TRBV20-1 and J usage is TRBJ2-1; a weak D match, TRBD2 (6 bases). The CDR3 is made up of 16 amino acids. Germline V gives CDR1 DFQATT, CDR2 SNEGSKA (reference sequence). V was cut by 3 bases and J by 4 bases, with 19 bases left in between.

This clonotype was picked up one time. The rearrangement links TRBV27 to TRBJ1-2, with D possibly matching TRBD1 (6 bases). V was pared by 6 bases and J by 7 bases, with 18 bases between. Germline CDR1 and CDR2: MNHEY and SMNVEV (reference sequence). The CDR3 runs to 14 residues. The CDR3 nucleotides are TGTGCCAGCAGCTACGTGGGGGGGGCGGGTGGCTACACCTTC. Protein sequence: CASSYVGGAGGYTF.

A single count supports this clonotype. This chain links TRBV27 with TRBJ2-5; D gene unclear. The CDR3 is 14 residues long. V was shortened by 1 base and J by 2 bases, with 8 bases between the two germline ends. The germline V gene encodes CDR1 MNHEY and CDR2 SMNVEV (reference sequence). The CDR3, as DNA: TGTGCCAGCAGTTTATTCCCGATTCAAGAGACCCAGTACTTC. Translated, it gives CASSLFPIQETQYF.

The chain links TRBV19 to TRBJ2-5; 10 nucleotides agree with TRBD1. CDR1 is LNHDA, CDR2 SQIVND, per germline (reference sequence). The ends lost 5 bases at V and 3 bases at J; junction bases unmatched: 12. CDR3 length: 17 residues. CDR3 coding DNA: TGTGCCAGTAGTGAAGGATTCGGGACAGGGGCTAAAGAGACCCAGTACTTC. Translated, it gives CASSEGFGTGAKETQYF.

This clonotype was seen just once. V and J are TRBV29-1 and TRBJ2-1; tentatively, D is TRBD2 (5 bases). Deletions cut 3 bases from V and 0 bases from J, with 9 bases between. The length of the CDR3 is 14 residues. Germline V gene data show CDR1 as SQVTM and CDR2 as ANQGSEA. The CDR3 DNA reads as TGCAGCGTTGATGGGGAGAGCTCCTACAATGAGCAGTTCTTC. Translating gives CSVDGESSYNEQFF.

This chain joins TRBV20-1 and TRBJ2-1; no firm D call. V was cut by 3 bases and J by 0 bases, with 12 bases left in between. Looked up from germline, CDR1 is DFQATT and CDR2 is SNEGSKA (reference sequence). This CDR3 has 15 residues. In nucleotides, the CDR3 is TGCAGTGCTAGGTCTGTCCAGCCCTCCTACAATGAGCAGTTCTTC. It encodes CSARSVQPSYNEQFF.

Worth noting for this clonotype: This may be a read error: a much more frequent sequence differs by one nucleotide. V usage is TRBV6-2 or TRBV6-3 and J usage is TRBJ1-1, with D perhaps TRBD1 (5 bases). The CDR3 loop spans 14 amino acids. Germline V gene data show CDR1 as MNHEY and CDR2 as SVGEGT. Here the CDR3 DNA reads TGTGCCAGCAGTAAACGCCAGTTAGGGACTGAAGTTTTCTTT. It encodes CASSKRQLGTEVFF.

The rearrangement links TRBV27 to TRBJ2-5, with unresolved D. Trimming cost V 4 bases and J 2 bases, with 5 bases left between them. This CDR3 has 12 amino acids. From germline, CDR1 is MNHEY and CDR2 SMNVEV (reference sequence). The CDR3 region has the DNA TGTGCCAGCAGTTCGAGGCAAGAGACCCAGTACTTC. The encoded protein is CASSSRQETQYF.

The gene calls are TRBV20-1 and TRBJ2-7, with 10 positions matching TRBD1. CDR1 is DFQATT, CDR2 SNEGSKA, per germline (reference sequence). The CDR3 extends over 15 amino acids. V lost 6 bases and J lost 5; bases outside the gene matches: 13. The CDR3: CSAPTRQGANHEQYF. CDR3 DNA: TGCAGTGCCCCTACTCGACAGGGGGCGAACCACGAGCAGTACTTC.

The gene calls are TRBV24-1 and TRBJ2-2, with 7 bases fitting TRBD1. CDR1 and CDR2 from the germline V gene are KGHDR and SFDVKD. The CDR3 has 14 residues. The J segment lost 2 bases and the V segment lost 7 bases, leaving 3 bases of the junction unmatched. CDR3 sequence (DNA): TGTGCCACCAGCGGGACAGTTAACACCGGGGAGCTGTTTTTT. It is translated as CATSGTVNTGELFF.

The J gene is TRBJ2-5, the V gene TRBV11-2, with D possibly matching TRBD2 (6 bases). V lost 1 base and J 4 bases, leaving 10 bases between the germline ends. Per the germline V gene, CDR1 is SGHAT and CDR2 is FQNNGV. This CDR3 contains 14 residues. CDR3 in DNA: TGTGCCAGCAGCTTAGGGAAGGGAGGAGAGACCCAGTACTTC. The encoded protein is CASSLGKGGETQYF.

This clonotype was detected only once. The chain uses TRBV29-1 and TRBJ1-1; D unresolved. Per germline, CDR1 SQVTM and CDR2 ANQGSEA. This CDR3 contains 14 residues. Trimming removed 6 bases from V and 0 bases from J, with 14 bases in between. CDR3 bases: TGCAGCGTCGCCTTGAGCAGTATGAACACTGAAGCTTTCTTT. Protein product: CSVALSSMNTEAFF.

The gene calls are TRBV28 and TRBJ2-7; perhaps TRBD2 as D (6 bases). In germline, CDR1 is MDHEN, CDR2 SYDVKM. V gave up 1 base and J gave up 3 bases, with 13 bases separating them. This CDR3 contains 15 residues. The CDR3 reads CASSLYRERHYEQYF. The CDR3 coding sequence is TGTGCCAGCAGTTTATACCGGGAGAGGCACTACGAGCAGTACTTC. The full variable domain, with the rest looked up from reference TRBV28 and TRBJ2-7, is DVKVTQSSRYLVKRTGEKVFLECVQDMDHENMFWYRQDPGLGLRLIYFSYDVKMKEKGDIPEGYSVSREKKERFSLILESASTNQTSMYLCASSLYRERHYEQYFGPGTRLTVT.

This clonotype was seen a single time. The chain recombines TRBV27 with TRBJ2-1; TRBD2 is a possible D gene (6 bases). This CDR3 is 15 amino acids long. The germline CDR1 and CDR2 sequences are MNHEY and SMNVEV (reference sequence). Trimming cost V 7 bases and J 4 bases, with 17 bases left between them. CDR3 coding DNA: TGTGCCAGCAAACTACTAGCACTTACATACAATGAGCAGTTCTTC. It encodes CASKLLALTYNEQFF.